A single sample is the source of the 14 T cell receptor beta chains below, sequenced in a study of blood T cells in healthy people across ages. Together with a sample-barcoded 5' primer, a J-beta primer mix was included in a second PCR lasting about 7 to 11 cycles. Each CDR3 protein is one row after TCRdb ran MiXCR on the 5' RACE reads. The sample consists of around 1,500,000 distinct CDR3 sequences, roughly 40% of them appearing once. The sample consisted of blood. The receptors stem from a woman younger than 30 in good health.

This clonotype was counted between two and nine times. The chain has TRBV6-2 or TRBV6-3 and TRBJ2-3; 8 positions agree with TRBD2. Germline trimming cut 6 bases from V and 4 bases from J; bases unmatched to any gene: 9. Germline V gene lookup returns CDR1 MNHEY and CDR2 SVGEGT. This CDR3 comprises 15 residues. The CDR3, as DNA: TGTGCCAGCAGCACCGGGACTAGGGTACCAGATACGCAGTATTTT. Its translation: CASSTGTRVPDTQYF.

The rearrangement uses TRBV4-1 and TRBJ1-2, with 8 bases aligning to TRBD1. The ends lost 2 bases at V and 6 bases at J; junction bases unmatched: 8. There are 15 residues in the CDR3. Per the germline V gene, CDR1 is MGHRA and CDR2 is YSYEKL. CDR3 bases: TGCGCCAGCAGCCAACTGCCTTCAGGGGGCGATGGCTACACCTTC. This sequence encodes CASSQLPSGGDGYTF.

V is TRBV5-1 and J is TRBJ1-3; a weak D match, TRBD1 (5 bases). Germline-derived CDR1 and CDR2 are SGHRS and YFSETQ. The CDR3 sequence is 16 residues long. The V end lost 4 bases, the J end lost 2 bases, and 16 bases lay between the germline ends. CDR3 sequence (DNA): TGCGCCAGCAGCGCAAGTCCCGGGGGAACTGGAAACACCATATATTTT. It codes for CASSASPGGTGNTIYF.

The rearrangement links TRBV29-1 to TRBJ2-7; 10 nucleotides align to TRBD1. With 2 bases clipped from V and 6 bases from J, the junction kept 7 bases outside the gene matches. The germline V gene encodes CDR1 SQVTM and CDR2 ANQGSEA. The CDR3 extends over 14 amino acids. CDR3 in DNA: TGCAGCGTTGAAACCCGGGACAGGGGTGGCGAGCAGTACTTC. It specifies CSVETRDRGGEQYF.

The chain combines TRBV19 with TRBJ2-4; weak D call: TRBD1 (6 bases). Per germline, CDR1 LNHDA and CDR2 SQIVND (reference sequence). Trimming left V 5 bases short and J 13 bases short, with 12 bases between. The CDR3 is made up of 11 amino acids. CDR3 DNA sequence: TGTGCCAGTAGTGACAGGCTGGAGCAGTACTTC. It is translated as CASSDRLEQYF.

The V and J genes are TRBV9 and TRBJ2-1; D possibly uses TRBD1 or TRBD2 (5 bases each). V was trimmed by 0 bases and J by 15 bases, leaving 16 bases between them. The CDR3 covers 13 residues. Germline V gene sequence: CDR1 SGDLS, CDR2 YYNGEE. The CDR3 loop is CASSVEGSPPAFF. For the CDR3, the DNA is TGTGCCAGCAGCGTAGAGGGGAGCCCCCCCGCGTTCTTC.

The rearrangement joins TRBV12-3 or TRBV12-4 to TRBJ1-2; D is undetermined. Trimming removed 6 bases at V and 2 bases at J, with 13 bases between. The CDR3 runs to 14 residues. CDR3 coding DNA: TGTGCCAGCAGCCAGACAACTCACAACTATGGCTACACCTTC. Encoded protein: CASSQTTHNYGYTF.

The CDR3 here is CASSYSLGTINTEAFF. CDR3 DNA sequence: TGTGCCAGCAGTTACTCCCTTGGGACGATCAACACTGAAGCTTTCTTT. The genes are TRBV6-5 and TRBJ1-1, with a weak D call TRBD1 (5 bases). The CDR3 contains 16 residues. Germline values: CDR1 MNHEY, CDR2 SVGAGI. Trimming took 0 bases from V and 2 from J, leaving 13 bases between them.

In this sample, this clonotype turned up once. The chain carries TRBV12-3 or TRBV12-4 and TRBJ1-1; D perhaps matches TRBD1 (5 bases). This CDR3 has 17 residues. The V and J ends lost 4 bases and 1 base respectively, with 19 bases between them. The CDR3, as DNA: TGTGCCAGCAGTTCCTTTTTCCCCACAACAGGGAACACTGAAGCTTTCTTT. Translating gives CASSSFFPTTGNTEAFF.

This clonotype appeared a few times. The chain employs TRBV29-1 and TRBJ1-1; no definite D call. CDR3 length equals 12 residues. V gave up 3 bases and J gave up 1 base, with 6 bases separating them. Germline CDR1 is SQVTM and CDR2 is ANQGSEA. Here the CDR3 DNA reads TGCAGCGTTGAGACAACGAACACTGAAGCTTTCTTT. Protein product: CSVETTNTEAFF.

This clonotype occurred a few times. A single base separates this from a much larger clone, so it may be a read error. The chain's CDR3 is CAISGTANEQYF. CDR3 DNA: TGTGCCATCAGTGGGACAGCGAATGAGCAGTACTTC. This chain joins TRBV10-3 and TRBJ2-7; TRBD1 might be the D (6 bases). The CDR3 is 12 amino acids. The ends were cut back, 4 bases at V and 7 bases at J, with 11 bases in the middle. Germline V CDR1 and CDR2: ENHRY, SYGVKD.

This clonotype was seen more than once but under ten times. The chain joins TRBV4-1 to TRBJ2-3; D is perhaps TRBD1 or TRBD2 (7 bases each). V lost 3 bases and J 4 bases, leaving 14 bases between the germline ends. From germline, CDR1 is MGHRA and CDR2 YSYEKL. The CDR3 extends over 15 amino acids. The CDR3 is CASSQTTGRADTQYF. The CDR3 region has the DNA TGCGCCAGCAGCCAGACGACAGGGAGGGCAGATACGCAGTATTTT.

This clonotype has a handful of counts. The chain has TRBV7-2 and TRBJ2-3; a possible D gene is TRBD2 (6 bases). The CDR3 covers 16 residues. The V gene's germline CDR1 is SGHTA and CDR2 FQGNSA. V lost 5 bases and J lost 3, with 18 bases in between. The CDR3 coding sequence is TGTGCCAGCAGCCCCGGGGACCCCCGGGGGACAGATACGCAGTATTTT. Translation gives CASSPGDPRGTDTQYF.

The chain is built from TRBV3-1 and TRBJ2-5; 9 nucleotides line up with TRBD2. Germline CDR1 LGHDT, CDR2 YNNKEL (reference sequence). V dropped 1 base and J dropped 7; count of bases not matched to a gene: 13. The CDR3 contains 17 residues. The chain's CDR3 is CASSQVSSGKAGGTQYF. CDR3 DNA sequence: TGTGCCAGCAGCCAAGTGTCTAGCGGGAAAGCCGGGGGGACCCAGTACTTC.